The source of this T cell receptor (beta chain) is a study of blood T cell repertoires in COVID-19. Study as a whole: Researchers got acute and convalescent COVID-19 samples from the United States, Italy and Spain. Sample material is recorded as cDNA or gDNA derived from T cells, B-cell-depleted T cells, or PBMCs.

The trim removed 2 bases at V and 6 bases at J, leaving 10 bases unmatched. This CDR3 is 16 amino acids long. Germline values: CDR1 SNHLY, CDR2 FYNNEI. Original analysis: How many nucleated cells were present was estimated from reference gene primer amplification. Assay used: immunoSEQ multiplex PCR; TCRdb lists only in-frame clones, some missing. Clone size and the V and J calls come from that table; the DNA yielded D and trimming. The sample includes tens of thousands of clones, nearly 90% of them seen just once. The chain is built from TRBV2 and TRBJ2-4; 7 nucleotides line up with TRBD1. The clonotype comes from a man in his fifties with active COVID-19. Sequences were obtained from peripheral blood. The CDR3, as DNA: TGTGCCAGCAGTGAAAAGGGCGGACAGGAAACAAACATTCAGTACTTC. Translated, it gives CASSEKGGQETNIQYF. Full variable domain (rest looked up from reference TRBV2 and TRBJ2-4): EPEVTQTPSHQVTQMGQEVILRCVPISNHLYFYWYRQILGQKVEFLVSFYNNEISEKSEIFDDQFSVERPDGSNFTLKIRSTKLEDSAMYFCASSEKGGQETNIQYFGAGTRLSVL.